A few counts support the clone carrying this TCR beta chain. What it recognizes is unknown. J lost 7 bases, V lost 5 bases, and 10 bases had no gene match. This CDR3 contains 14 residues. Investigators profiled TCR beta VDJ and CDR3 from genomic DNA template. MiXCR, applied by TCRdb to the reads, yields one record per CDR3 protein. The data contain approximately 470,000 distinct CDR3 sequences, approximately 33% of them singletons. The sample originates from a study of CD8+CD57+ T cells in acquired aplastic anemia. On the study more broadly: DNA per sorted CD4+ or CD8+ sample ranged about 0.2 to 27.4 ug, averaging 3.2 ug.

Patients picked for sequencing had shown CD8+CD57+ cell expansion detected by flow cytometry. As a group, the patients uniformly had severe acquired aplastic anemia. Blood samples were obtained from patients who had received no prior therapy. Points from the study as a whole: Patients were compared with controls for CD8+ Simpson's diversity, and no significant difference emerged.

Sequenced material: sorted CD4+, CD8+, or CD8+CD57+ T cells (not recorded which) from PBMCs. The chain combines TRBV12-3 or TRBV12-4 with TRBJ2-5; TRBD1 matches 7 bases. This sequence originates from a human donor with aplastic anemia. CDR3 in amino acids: CASSENRGRATQYF. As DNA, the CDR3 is TGTGCCAGCAGTGAAAATAGGGGGCGCGCGACCCAGTACTTC.